This T cell receptor beta chain was sequenced for a study of response to subunit inactivated influenza vaccine. In regard to this clonotype: Its antigen is unidentified.

Overall study results and limits: New T cells are recruited in small numbers by each seasonal influenza vaccination, according to the authors' suggestion.

TCRdb re-derived calls from the RT-PCR reads in MiXCR, one entry per CDR3 protein. The sample lists 450,000 to 600,000 distinct CDR3 sequences; 7.5% to 8.5% were seen once. The receptor's source is a man in his fifties or sixties who received an inactivated influenza vaccine. Sequencing was performed on PBMCs from blood, taken less than 30 months after vaccination.

CDR3 protein: CASSVPPAGDIQYF. CDR3 nucleotides: TGTGCCAGCAGCGTCCCGCCGGCGGGGGACATTCAGTACTTC. The chain couples TRBV11-2 to TRBJ2-4, with TRBD2 matching 7 bases. The trim removed 5 bases at V and 8 bases at J, leaving 9 bases unmatched. The germline V gene encodes CDR1 SGHAT and CDR2 FQNNGV. The CDR3 length is 14 residues.